The 21 T cell receptor beta chains below all came from one sample that was sequenced in a study of blood T cell repertoires in COVID-19. Data came from immunoSEQ multiplex PCR; TCRdb stores just in-frame clones and leaves some out. Here the sample spans 120,000 or so clones, approximately 87% being singletons. Specimen: peripheral blood. These receptors were collected from a man over 45 with acute or convalescent COVID-19.

The chain links TRBV10-3 to TRBJ2-7; 9 nucleotides line up with TRBD2. The CDR3 contains 15 residues. J lost 3 bases, V lost 3 bases, and 6 bases had no gene match. Germline V gene data show CDR1 as ENHRY and CDR2 as SYGVKD. The chain's CDR3 is CAISESSGIHYEQYF. The CDR3 bases are TGTGCCATCAGTGAATCTAGCGGGATACACTACGAGCAGTACTTC.

The genes are TRBV5-1 and TRBJ1-1; 8 bases agree with TRBD1. This CDR3 comprises 14 residues. CDR1 and CDR2 from the germline V gene are SGHRS and YFSETQ. The V gene end was trimmed by 3 bases and the J gene end by 2 bases; junction bases not matched to a gene: 3. The CDR3 region is CASSSGTGNTEAFF. As DNA, the CDR3 is TGCGCCAGCAGCTCCGGGACAGGCAACACTGAAGCTTTCTTT.

V usage is TRBV18 and J usage is TRBJ2-1, with D tentatively TRBD2 (6 bases). The CDR3 length is 16 residues. V lost 3 bases and J 4 bases, leaving 16 bases between the germline ends. Germline V CDR1 and CDR2: KGHSH, LQKENI. The CDR3: CASSPAGERVYNEQFF. The CDR3 nucleotides read TGTGCCAGCTCACCCGCCGGGGAGCGGGTTTACAATGAGCAGTTCTTC.

J is TRBJ1-1 and V is TRBV3-1 (or the pseudogene TRBV3-2), with D perhaps matching TRBD1 (5 bases). There are 15 residues in the CDR3. Germline V gene data show CDR1 as LGHDT and CDR2 as YNNKEL (reference sequence). The ends were cut back, 3 bases at V and 6 bases at J, with 17 bases in the middle. Written as DNA, the CDR3 is TGTGCCAGCAGCCAGTCTGGGCCCTTGGGGCCTGAAGCTTTCTTT. It encodes CASSQSGPLGPEAFF.

This chain joins TRBV7-2 and TRBJ1-5, with D hard to call. Per the germline V gene, CDR1 is SGHTA and CDR2 is FQGNSA. The CDR3 runs 13 residues. V lost 3 bases and J 3 bases, leaving 6 bases between the germline ends. The CDR3 region has the DNA TGTGCCAGCAGCTTGATAGACAATCAGCCCCAGCATTTT. Protein: CASSLIDNQPQHF.

The V and J genes are TRBV6-5 and TRBJ2-7; the D gene is possibly TRBD1 (6 bases). This CDR3 is built from 15 residues. Germline V gene lookup returns CDR1 MNHEY and CDR2 SVGAGI. Trimming left V 4 bases short and J 2 bases short, with 15 bases between. The CDR3 nucleotides are TGTGCCAGCAGTTTATCCAGGACAGAGACCTACGAGCAGTACTTC. It codes for CASSLSRTETYEQYF.

The genes are TRBV4-3 and TRBJ1-5, with D hard to call. Germline loops: CDR1 LGHNA, CDR2 YSLEER. The CDR3 covers 16 residues. V was trimmed by 4 bases and J by 0 bases, leaving 13 bases between them. This CDR3 reads CASSPQYGFSNQPQHF. For the CDR3, the DNA is TGCGCCAGCAGCCCGCAATACGGGTTTAGCAATCAGCCCCAGCATTTT.

The rearrangement joins TRBV5-4 to TRBJ1-3; 7 bases are shared with TRBD1. The V gene end was trimmed by 2 bases and the J gene end by 0 bases; junction bases not matched to a gene: 5. CDR3 length equals 16 residues. Germline V gene lookup returns CDR1 SGHNT and CDR2 YYREEE (reference sequence). This CDR3 is CASSFRQGASGNTIYF. The CDR3, as DNA: TGTGCCAGCAGCTTCCGACAGGGAGCCTCTGGAAACACCATATATTTT.

The chain combines TRBV3-1 (or the pseudogene TRBV3-2) with TRBJ1-2, with a tentative D call TRBD1 (5 bases). V was clipped by 2 bases and J by 3 bases, with 19 bases between them. The CDR3 has 17 amino acids. Germline values: CDR1 LGHDT, CDR2 YNNKEL (reference sequence). CDR3 sequence: CASSQPIGRDGYYGYTF. DNA for the CDR3: TGTGCCAGCAGCCAACCTATTGGGCGGGACGGGTACTATGGCTACACCTTC.

J is TRBJ2-5 and V is TRBV5-1, with TRBD2 matching 11 bases. Germline CDR1 reads SGHRS; CDR2 reads YFSETQ. V gave up 4 bases and J gave up 4 bases; unmatched junction bases: 6. The CDR3 extends over 15 amino acids. CDR3: CASSQIAGGGETQYF. In DNA form, the CDR3 reads TGCGCCAGCAGCCAAATAGCGGGAGGGGGAGAGACCCAGTACTTC.

The chain is built from TRBV21-1 and TRBJ2-7; the D call in the table, TRBD1, was not verified against the DNA. TRBV21-1 is flagged as a pseudogene. The CDR3 extends over 14 amino acids. CDR3 sequence: CASSPQGVSYEQYF. In DNA, the CDR3 is TGTGCCAGCAGCCCCCAGGGTGTATCCTACGAGCAGTACTTC.

The V call is TRBV6-6, the J call TRBJ2-5; TRBD1 matches 7 bases. V was pared by 7 bases and J by 1 base, with 3 bases of the junction left unmatched. The CDR3 runs to 13 residues. CDR1 is MNHNY, CDR2 SVGAGI, per germline (reference sequence). CDR3 region: CASKRDSQETQYF. For the CDR3, the DNA is TGTGCCAGCAAACGGGACAGCCAAGAGACCCAGTACTTC.

This chain joins TRBV19 and TRBJ2-5, with 7 nucleotides matching TRBD1. The CDR3 extends over 14 amino acids. V was pared by 4 bases and J by 4 bases, with 6 bases of the junction left unmatched. From germline, CDR1 is LNHDA and CDR2 SQIVND (reference sequence). This CDR3 reads CASSTTDRVETQYF. The DNA of the CDR3 is TGTGCCAGTAGTACCACCGACAGGGTAGAGACCCAGTACTTC.

The gene calls are TRBV19 and TRBJ2-1; 9 bases map to TRBD2. The V gene end was trimmed by 4 bases and the J gene end by 7 bases; junction bases not matched to a gene: 2. The CDR3 is 13 residues long. CDR1 is LNHDA and CDR2 is SQIVND in the germline V gene (reference sequence). Here the CDR3 DNA reads TGTGCCAGTAGTAGCGGGGGGGCTAATGAGCAGTTCTTC. Translating it yields CASSSGGANEQFF. Together with reference TRBV19 and TRBJ2-1, the CDR3 gives the full variable domain: DGGITQSPKYLFRKEGQNVTLSCEQNLNHDAMYWYRQDPGQGLRLIYYSQIVNDFQKGDIAEGYSVSREKKESFPLTVTSAQKNPTAFYLCASSSGGANEQFFGPGTRLTVL.

This rearrangement joins TRBV7-9 to TRBJ1-3, with 9 bases lining up with TRBD1. CDR1 is SEHNR and CDR2 is FQNEAQ in the germline V gene (reference sequence). The CDR3 extends over 17 amino acids. The trim removed 5 bases at V and 0 bases at J, leaving 8 bases unmatched. The CDR3 spells CASSPRQGDLSGNTIYF. The DNA for the CDR3 is TGTGCCAGCAGCCCACGACAGGGGGATCTCTCTGGAAACACCATATATTTT.

The chain links TRBV2 to TRBJ1-2; maybe TRBD1 (6 bases). This CDR3 contains 15 residues. The germline V gene encodes CDR1 SNHLY and CDR2 FYNNEI. V shed 8 bases and J shed 4 bases, with 20 bases lying between them. CDR3 sequence (DNA): TGTGCCAGCTATAATTATCGACAGGTCGGCTATGGCTACACCTTC. Translating it yields CASYNYRQVGYGYTF.

The J gene is TRBJ2-4, the V gene TRBV5-1; TRBD1 might be the D (6 bases). V lost 4 bases and J 7 bases, leaving 15 bases between the germline ends. The CDR3 extends over 14 amino acids. Germline assignment: CDR1 SGHRS and CDR2 YFSETQ. The CDR3 DNA reads as TGCGCCAGCAGCCTTCAGGGGCAGACGAACATTCAGTACTTC. Protein product: CASSLQGQTNIQYF.

This chain joins TRBV5-1 and TRBJ1-1; D unresolved. Germline V gene data show CDR1 as SGHRS and CDR2 as YFSETQ. The CDR3 runs to 12 residues. V was clipped by 1 base and J by 11 bases, with 12 bases between them. The CDR3 DNA sequence: TGCGCCAGCAGCTTGACCAGGCTCCTGGCTTTCTTT. Its translation: CASSLTRLLAFF.

The genes are TRBV29-1 and TRBJ2-3; D not certain. From germline, CDR1 is SQVTM and CDR2 ANQGSEA. Trimming removed 0 bases from V and 0 bases from J, with 13 bases in between. The CDR3 is 16 amino acids. The CDR3 loop is CSVEDLPAPSTDTQYF. The CDR3 coding sequence is TGCAGCGTTGAAGATCTGCCAGCGCCGAGCACAGATACGCAGTATTTT.

CDR3 amino acids: CASSSQAPTEAFF. As DNA, the CDR3 is TGTGCCAGCAGCTCACAGGCACCCACTGAAGCTTTCTTT. The chain employs TRBV5-8 and TRBJ1-1, with D maybe TRBD1 (5 bases). The V and J ends lost 3 bases and 4 bases respectively, with 10 bases between them. Germline assignment: CDR1 SGHTS and CDR2 YDEGEE. The CDR3 contains 13 residues.

The chain links TRBV6-1 to TRBJ1-2, with 10 bases identical to TRBD1. The ends lost 0 bases at V and 4 bases at J; junction bases unmatched: 11. The CDR3 runs to 18 residues. CDR1 is MNHNS and CDR2 is SASEGT in the germline V gene. DNA for the CDR3: TGTGCCAGCAGTGAAGCATGGCGACAGGGGGCGTTAGGCTATGGCTACACCTTC. It specifies CASSEAWRQGALGYGYTF.